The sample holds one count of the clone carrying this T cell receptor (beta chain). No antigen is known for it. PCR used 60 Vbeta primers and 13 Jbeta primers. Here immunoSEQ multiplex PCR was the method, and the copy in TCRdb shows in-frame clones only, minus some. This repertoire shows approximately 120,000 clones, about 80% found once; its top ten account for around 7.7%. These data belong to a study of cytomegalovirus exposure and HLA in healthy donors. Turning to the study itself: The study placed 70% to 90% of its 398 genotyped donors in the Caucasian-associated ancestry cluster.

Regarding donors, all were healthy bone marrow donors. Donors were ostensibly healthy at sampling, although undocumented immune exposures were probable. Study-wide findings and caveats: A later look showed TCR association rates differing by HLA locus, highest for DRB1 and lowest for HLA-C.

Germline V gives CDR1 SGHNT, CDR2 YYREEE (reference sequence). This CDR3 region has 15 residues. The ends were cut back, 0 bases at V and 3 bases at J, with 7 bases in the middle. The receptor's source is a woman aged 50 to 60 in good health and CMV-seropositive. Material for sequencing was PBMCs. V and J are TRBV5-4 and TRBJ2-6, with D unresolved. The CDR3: CASSLVWSGANVLTF. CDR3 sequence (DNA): TGTGCCAGCAGCTTGGTTTGGAGTGGGGCCAACGTCCTGACTTTC.